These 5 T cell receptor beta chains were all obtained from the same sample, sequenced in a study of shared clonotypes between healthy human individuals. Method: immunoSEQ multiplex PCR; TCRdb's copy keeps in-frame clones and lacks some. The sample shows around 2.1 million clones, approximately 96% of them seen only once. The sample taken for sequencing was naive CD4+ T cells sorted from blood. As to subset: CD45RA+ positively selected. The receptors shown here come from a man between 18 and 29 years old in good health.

CDR3 DNA sequence: TGTGCCATCAGGGACAGAGCAGGGATTTACGAGCAGTACTTC. This gives the protein CAIRDRAGIYEQYF. The rearrangement joins TRBV10-3 to TRBJ2-7, with TRBD1 as a possible D gene (6 bases). Trimming removed 6 bases at V and 4 bases at J, with 16 bases between. This CDR3 spans 14 amino acids. Germline loops: CDR1 ENHRY, CDR2 SYGVKD.

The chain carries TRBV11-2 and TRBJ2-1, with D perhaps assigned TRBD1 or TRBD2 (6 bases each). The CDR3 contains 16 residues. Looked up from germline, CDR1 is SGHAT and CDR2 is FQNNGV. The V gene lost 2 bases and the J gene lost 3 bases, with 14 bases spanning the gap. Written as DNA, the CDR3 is TGTGCCAGCAGCTTAACAGGGAGGAGGAGCTACAATGAGCAGTTCTTC. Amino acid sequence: CASSLTGRRSYNEQFF.

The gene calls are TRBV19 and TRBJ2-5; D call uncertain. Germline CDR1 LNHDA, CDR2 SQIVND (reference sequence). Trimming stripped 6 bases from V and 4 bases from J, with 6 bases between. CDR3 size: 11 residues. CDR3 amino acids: CASRFLETQYF. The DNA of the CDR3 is TGTGCCAGTAGATTTCTAGAGACCCAGTACTTC.

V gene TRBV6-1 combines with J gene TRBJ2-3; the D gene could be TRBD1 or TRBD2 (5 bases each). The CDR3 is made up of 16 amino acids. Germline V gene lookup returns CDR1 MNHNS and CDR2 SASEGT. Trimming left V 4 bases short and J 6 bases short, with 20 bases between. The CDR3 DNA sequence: TGTGCCAGCAGTGGGGGGAGCCCGCGGATGCTGGATACGCAGTATTTT. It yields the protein CASSGGSPRMLDTQYF.

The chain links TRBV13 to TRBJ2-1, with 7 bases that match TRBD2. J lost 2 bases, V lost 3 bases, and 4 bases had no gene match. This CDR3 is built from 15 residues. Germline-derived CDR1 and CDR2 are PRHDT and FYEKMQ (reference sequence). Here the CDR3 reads CASSFLSGPYNEQFF. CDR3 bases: TGTGCCAGCAGCTTCCTTAGCGGGCCCTACAATGAGCAGTTCTTC. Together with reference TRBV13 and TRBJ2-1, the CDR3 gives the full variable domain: AAGVIQSPRHLIKEKRETATLKCYPIPRHDTVYWYQQGPGQDPQFLISFYEKMQSDKGSIPDRFSAQQFSDYHSELNMSSLELGDSALYFCASSFLSGPYNEQFFGPGTRLTVL.